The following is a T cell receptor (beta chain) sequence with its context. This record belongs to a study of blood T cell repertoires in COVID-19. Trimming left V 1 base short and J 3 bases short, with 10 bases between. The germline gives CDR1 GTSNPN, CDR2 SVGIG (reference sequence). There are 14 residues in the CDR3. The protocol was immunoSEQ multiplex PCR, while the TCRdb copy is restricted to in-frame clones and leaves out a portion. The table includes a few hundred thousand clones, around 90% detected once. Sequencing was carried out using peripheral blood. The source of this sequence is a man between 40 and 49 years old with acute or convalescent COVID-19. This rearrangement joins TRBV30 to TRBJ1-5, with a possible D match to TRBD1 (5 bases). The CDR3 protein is CAWSAPGYNQPQHF. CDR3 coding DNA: TGTGCCTGGAGTGCCCCAGGGTACAATCAGCCCCAGCATTTT.